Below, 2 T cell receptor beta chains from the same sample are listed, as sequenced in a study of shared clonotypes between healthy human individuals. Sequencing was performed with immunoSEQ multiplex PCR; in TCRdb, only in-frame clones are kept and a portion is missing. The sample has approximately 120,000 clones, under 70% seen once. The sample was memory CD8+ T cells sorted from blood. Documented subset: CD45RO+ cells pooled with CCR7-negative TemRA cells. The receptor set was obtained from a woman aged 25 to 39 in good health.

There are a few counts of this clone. The CDR3: CASSPQGWLAGYNEQFF. CDR3 sequence (DNA): TGTGCCAGCTCACCACAGGGGTGGCTAGCGGGGTACAATGAGCAGTTCTTC. The chain joins TRBV18 to TRBJ2-1, with 9 positions matching TRBD2. V shed 1 base and J 4 bases; nucleotides not matched to a gene: 8. The CDR3 covers 17 residues. The V gene's germline CDR1 is KGHSH and CDR2 LQKENI.

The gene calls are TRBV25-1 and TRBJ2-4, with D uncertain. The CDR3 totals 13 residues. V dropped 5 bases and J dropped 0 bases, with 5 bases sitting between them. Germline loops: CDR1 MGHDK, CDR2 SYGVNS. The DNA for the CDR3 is TGTGCCAGCAGTTTCGAAGCCAAAAACATTCAGTACTTC. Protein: CASSFEAKNIQYF.